Sequencing of this T cell receptor (beta chain) was carried out in a study of blood T cell repertoires in COVID-19. The overall study: Spain, Italy and the United States supplied samples that represented acute and convalescent COVID-19. Sources were T cells, B-cell-depleted T cells, or PBMCs; the material itself was cDNA or gDNA.

Assay: immunoSEQ multiplex PCR; the TCRdb copy retains only in-frame clones and omits some. The top ten hold 1.4% to 1.5% of the sample, which has about 270,000 clones, roughly 84% seen once. The CDR3 runs to 15 residues. Germline CDR1 is MNHNS and CDR2 is SASEGT. Trimming stripped 2 bases from V and 0 bases from J, with 9 bases between. The sample taken for sequencing was peripheral blood. This clonotype originated in a human donor with COVID-19, enrolled during active disease. The donor label of this sample is uncertain. The V call is TRBV6-1, the J call TRBJ2-3; possibly TRBD1 for D (6 bases). CDR3 sequence reads: CASSEMRGSTDTQYF. The CDR3, as DNA: TGTGCCAGCAGTGAAATGAGGGGGAGCACAGATACGCAGTATTTT.